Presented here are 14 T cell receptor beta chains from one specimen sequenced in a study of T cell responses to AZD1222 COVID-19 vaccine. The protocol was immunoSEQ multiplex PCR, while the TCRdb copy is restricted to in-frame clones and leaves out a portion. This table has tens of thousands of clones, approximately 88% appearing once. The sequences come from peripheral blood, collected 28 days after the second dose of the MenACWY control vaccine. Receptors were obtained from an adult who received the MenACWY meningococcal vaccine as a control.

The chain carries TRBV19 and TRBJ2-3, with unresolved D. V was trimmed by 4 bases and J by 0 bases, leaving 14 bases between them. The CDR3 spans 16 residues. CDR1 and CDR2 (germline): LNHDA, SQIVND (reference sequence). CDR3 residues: CASSTRKLSSTDTQYF. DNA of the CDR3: TGTGCCAGTAGTACCCGTAAGCTTAGCAGCACAGATACGCAGTATTTT.

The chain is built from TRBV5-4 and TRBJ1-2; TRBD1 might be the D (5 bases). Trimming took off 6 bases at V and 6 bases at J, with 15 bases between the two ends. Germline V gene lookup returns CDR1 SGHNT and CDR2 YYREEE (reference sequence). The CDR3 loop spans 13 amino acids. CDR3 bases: TGTGCCAGCACCCCCGGGGGTAGGAATGGCTACACCTTC. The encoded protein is CASTPGGRNGYTF.

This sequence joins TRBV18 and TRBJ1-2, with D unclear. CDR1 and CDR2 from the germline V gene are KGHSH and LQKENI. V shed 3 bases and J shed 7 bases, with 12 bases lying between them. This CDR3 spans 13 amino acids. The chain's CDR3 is CASSPERVGGYTF. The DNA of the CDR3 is TGTGCCAGCTCACCTGAGAGGGTTGGTGGCTACACCTTC.

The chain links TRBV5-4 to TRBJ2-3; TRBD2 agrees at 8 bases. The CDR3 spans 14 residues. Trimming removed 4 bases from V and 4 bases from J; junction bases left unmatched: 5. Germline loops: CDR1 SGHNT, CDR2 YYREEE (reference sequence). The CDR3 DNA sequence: TGTGCCAGCAGCCAGGGACTAGTTGCAGATACGCAGTATTTT. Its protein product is CASSQGLVADTQYF.

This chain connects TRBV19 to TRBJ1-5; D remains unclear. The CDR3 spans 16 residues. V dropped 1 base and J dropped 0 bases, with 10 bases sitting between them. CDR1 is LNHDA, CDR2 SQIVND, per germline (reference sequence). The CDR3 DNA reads TGTGCCAGTAGTATAGGGCCGGGCAATAGCAATCAGCCCCAGCATTTT. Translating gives CASSIGPGNSNQPQHF.

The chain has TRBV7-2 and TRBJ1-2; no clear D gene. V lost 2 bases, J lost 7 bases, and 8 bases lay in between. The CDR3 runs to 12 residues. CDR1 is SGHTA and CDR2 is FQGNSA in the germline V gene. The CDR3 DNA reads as TGTGCCAGCAGCTTAATTTTGTCTGGCTACACCTTC. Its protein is CASSLILSGYTF.

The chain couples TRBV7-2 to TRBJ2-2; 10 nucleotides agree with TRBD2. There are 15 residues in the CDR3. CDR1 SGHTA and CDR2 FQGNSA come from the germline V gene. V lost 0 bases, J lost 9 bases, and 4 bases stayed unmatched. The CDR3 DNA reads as TGTGCCAGCAGCTTAGCCAAACTAGCGGGGCGGGAGCTGTTTTTT. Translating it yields CASSLAKLAGRELFF.

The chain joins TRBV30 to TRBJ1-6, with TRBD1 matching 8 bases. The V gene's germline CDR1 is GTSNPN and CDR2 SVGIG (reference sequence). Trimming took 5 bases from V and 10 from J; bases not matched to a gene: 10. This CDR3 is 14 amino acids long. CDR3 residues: CAWWTGSGYSPLHF. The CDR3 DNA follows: TGTGCCTGGTGGACAGGGTCTGGCTACTCACCCCTCCACTTT.

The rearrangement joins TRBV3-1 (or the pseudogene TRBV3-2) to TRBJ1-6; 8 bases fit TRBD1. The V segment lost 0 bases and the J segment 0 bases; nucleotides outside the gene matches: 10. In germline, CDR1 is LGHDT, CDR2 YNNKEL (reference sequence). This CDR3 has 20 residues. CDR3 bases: TGTGCCAGCAGCCAAGACCGTGGGGGACAGGTGAGCTCCTATAATTCACCCCTCCACTTT. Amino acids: CASSQDRGGQVSSYNSPLHF.

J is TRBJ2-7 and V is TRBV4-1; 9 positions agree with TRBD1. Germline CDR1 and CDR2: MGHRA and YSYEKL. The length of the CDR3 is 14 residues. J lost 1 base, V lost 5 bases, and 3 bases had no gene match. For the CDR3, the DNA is TGCGCCAGCAGCTTGGGACAGGGATCCTACGAGCAGTACTTC. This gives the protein CASSLGQGSYEQYF.

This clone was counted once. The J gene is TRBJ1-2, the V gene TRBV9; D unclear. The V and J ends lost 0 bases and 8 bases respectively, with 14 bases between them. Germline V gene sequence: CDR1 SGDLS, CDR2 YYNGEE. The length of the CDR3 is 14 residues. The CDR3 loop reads CASSVETPTWGYTF. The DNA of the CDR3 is TGTGCCAGCAGCGTAGAAACACCCACCTGGGGCTACACCTTC.

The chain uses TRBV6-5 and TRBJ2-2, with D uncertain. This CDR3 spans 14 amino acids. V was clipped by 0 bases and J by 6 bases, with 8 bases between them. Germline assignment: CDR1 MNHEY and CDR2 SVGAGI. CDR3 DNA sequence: TGTGCCAGCAGTTACTCGGACGTCCCCGGGGAGCTGTTTTTT. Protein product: CASSYSDVPGELFF.

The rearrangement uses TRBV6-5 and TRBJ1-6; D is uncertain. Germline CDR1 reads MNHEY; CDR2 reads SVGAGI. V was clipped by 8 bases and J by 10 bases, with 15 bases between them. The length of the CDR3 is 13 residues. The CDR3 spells CASGMDFGSPLHF. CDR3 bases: TGTGCCAGCGGTATGGACTTCGGATCACCCCTCCACTTT.

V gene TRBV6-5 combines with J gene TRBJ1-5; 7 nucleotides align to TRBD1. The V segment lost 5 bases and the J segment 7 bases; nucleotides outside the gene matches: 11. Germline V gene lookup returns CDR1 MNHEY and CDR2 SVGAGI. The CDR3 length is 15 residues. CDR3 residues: CASSRKGQGDQPQHF. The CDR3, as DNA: TGTGCCAGCAGTCGCAAAGGCCAGGGGGACCAGCCCCAGCATTTT.